This TCR beta chain was recovered during a study of T cell changes during pregnancy in multiple sclerosis. There are 17 residues in the CDR3. Germline V gene data show CDR1 as SGHRS and CDR2 as YFSETQ. The ends lost 3 bases at V and 1 base at J; junction bases unmatched: 5. This clone was observed a single time. The table came from immunoSEQ multiplex PCR; TCRdb's copy has only in-frame clones and leaves some out. Among tens of thousands of clones listed, approximately 89% were seen once. This clonotype originated in a female donor with multiple sclerosis, enrolled in a pregnancy study. The source material was CD8+ T cells from peripheral blood mononuclear cells, sampled in the first trimester of pregnancy. This chain uses TRBV5-1 with TRBJ2-2; 11 bases line up with TRBD1. This CDR3 is CASSWKGQGGNTGELFF. CDR3 coding DNA: TGCGCCAGCAGCTGGAAGGGACAGGGGGGGAACACCGGGGAGCTGTTTTTT.